This T cell receptor (beta chain) comes out of a study of cytotoxic CD8 clonotypes in ibrutinib-treated CLL. Overall study: Timing of response sample collection was a median around eleven months after treatment start, with a range of 6 to 36.

The study's findings and limits: Sampling times, which were not matched between the groups, differed between sustained-remission patients and progressing patients.

About this clone: Antigen specificity is unknown.

With sequencing, the targeted depth ranged from 1 in 200,000 to 1 in 1 million T cells. This table comes from immunoSEQ multiplex PCR, and its TCRdb copy is limited to in-frame clones, with some not included. The sample has more than 60,000 clones, approximately 82% seen once. The sequences come from PBMCs, collected after 24 months of ibrutinib treatment. This receptor was identified in a human donor with chronic lymphocytic leukemia.

CDR3 in DNA: TGTGCCACCAGCAGAGATAGCGGATATAGCAATCAGCCCCAGCATTTT. It codes for CATSRDSGYSNQPQHF. The rearrangement links TRBV15 to TRBJ1-5, with D hard to call. CDR3 length: 16 residues. The V end was cut by 0 bases, the J end by 0 bases, with 9 bases between. Germline CDR1 is LNHNV and CDR2 is YYDKDF (reference sequence).